The 3 T cell receptor beta chains listed next were all sequenced from one sample in a study of radiation and T cells in renal cell carcinoma. Indicated time point: baseline pretreatment blood. Documented treatment: 15 Gy SBRT to primary tumor, nephrectomy 4 weeks later. Assay: immunoSEQ multiplex PCR; the TCRdb copy retains only in-frame clones and omits some. The sample lists around 64,000 clones, 65% to 80% occurring once. Sample: blood, taken from a patient whose treatment included radiotherapy and nephrectomy. All receptors come from a man in his sixties with renal cell carcinoma.

This clone has a single count. The V gene is TRBV27, the J gene TRBJ2-1; D gene uncertain. The CDR3 length is 13 residues. Germline assignment: CDR1 MNHEY and CDR2 SMNVEV (reference sequence). V dropped 3 bases and J dropped 10 bases, with 13 bases sitting between them. The CDR3 bases are TGTGCCAGCAGTTTGGGTGGGATGATGGAGCAGTTCTTC. Amino acids: CASSLGGMMEQFF.

This clone was seen only once. The CDR3 bases are TGTGCCATGACCAGGGGGGCGTCCGGGGAGCTGTTTTTT. Amino acids: CAMTRGASGELFF. V gene TRBV10-3 combines with J gene TRBJ2-2, with a possible D match to TRBD1 (7 bases). V was cut by 9 bases and J by 6 bases, with 14 bases left in between. This CDR3 is 13 amino acids long. CDR1 is ENHRY and CDR2 is SYGVKD in the germline V gene.

This clone came up a few times. The V call is TRBV9, the J call TRBJ2-1, with TRBD1 matching 11 bases. J was trimmed by 10 bases and V by 4 bases; bases with no gene match: 10. This CDR3 region has 15 residues. Looked up from germline, CDR1 is SGDLS and CDR2 is YYNGEE. Here the CDR3 DNA reads TGTGCCAGCAGCAGGACAGGGGGCGCTGAGAAGGAGCAGTTCTTC. This translates into CASSRTGGAEKEQFF. The full variable domain, completed using reference TRBV9 and TRBJ2-1, is DSGVTQTPKHLITATGQRVTLRCSPRSGDLSVYWYQQSLDQGLQFLIQYYNGEERAKGNILERFSAQQFPDLHSELNLSSLELGDSALYFCASSRTGGAEKEQFFGPGTRLTVL.